The next 26 T cell receptor beta chains were all read from a single sample in a study of T cell responses to AZD1222 COVID-19 vaccine. Using immunoSEQ multiplex PCR, the repertoire was profiled, and TCRdb retains in-frame clones only, with some absent. The data contain about 130,000 clones, about four fifths of them singletons. Sequencing was performed on peripheral blood, taken on day 0 of AZD1222 vaccination. These TCRs come from an adult in good health.

A single count supports this clone. V gene TRBV5-1 combines with J gene TRBJ1-2, with D possibly matching TRBD1 (6 bases). The germline V and J ends were trimmed by 3 bases and 8 bases, with 17 bases remaining between them. Germline V gene sequence: CDR1 SGHRS, CDR2 YFSETQ. The CDR3 consists of 14 residues. The CDR3 reads CASSWRTGSDGYTF. CDR3 in DNA: TGCGCCAGCAGCTGGAGAACAGGGTCTGACGGCTACACCTTC.

This chain joins TRBV7-3 and TRBJ1-6; no clear D gene. The CDR3 has 14 amino acids. CDR1 is SGHTA and CDR2 is FQGTGA in the germline V gene. Between the trimmed V and J ends, which lost 1 base and 9 bases, there was a span of 10 bases. For the CDR3, the DNA is TGTGCCAGCAGCTTAATGGTAGGCTCTTCACCCCTCCACTTT. Encoded protein: CASSLMVGSSPLHF.

The chain recombines TRBV10-3 with TRBJ1-1; D is ambiguous. Between the trimmed V and J ends, which lost 11 bases and 5 bases, there was a span of 21 bases. Germline CDR1 ENHRY, CDR2 SYGVKD. CDR3 length equals 14 residues. The CDR3 loop is CASRVSGVGTEAFF. The CDR3 DNA reads as TGTGCCTCCCGTGTGAGTGGGGTTGGGACTGAAGCTTTCTTT.

The chain links TRBV28 to TRBJ1-2; 7 bases match TRBD1. The V gene's germline CDR1 is MDHEN and CDR2 SYDVKM. Losses at the gene ends were 5 bases for V and 7 bases for J; bases not matched to a gene: 13. This CDR3 is built from 15 residues. CDR3: CASSTYRGGAFGYTF. CDR3 coding DNA: TGTGCCAGCAGTACATATAGAGGGGGCGCGTTTGGCTACACCTTC.

This clone was counted a single time. This rearrangement joins TRBV6-5 to TRBJ1-4; 9 bases align to TRBD1. The CDR3 length is 14 residues. The trim removed 6 bases at V and 8 bases at J, leaving 7 bases unmatched. In germline, CDR1 is MNHEY, CDR2 SVGAGI. CDR3 loop: CASSPGQGGEKLFF. The CDR3 region has the DNA TGTGCCAGCAGCCCGGGACAGGGAGGAGAAAAACTGTTTTTT.

J is TRBJ2-3 and V is TRBV28; tentatively, D is TRBD2 (6 bases). Trimming took off 2 bases at V and 0 bases at J, with 9 bases between the two ends. The germline V gene has CDR1 MDHEN and CDR2 SYDVKM. The CDR3 runs to 15 residues. The CDR3 DNA reads TGTGCCAGCAGTTTAGGGGGGTATAGCACAGATACGCAGTATTTT. Its translation: CASSLGGYSTDTQYF.

The chain combines TRBV5-1 with TRBJ1-2; possible D gene TRBD1, 5 bases. From germline, CDR1 is SGHRS and CDR2 YFSETQ. CDR3 size: 15 residues. The germline V and J ends were trimmed by 1 base and 2 bases, with 12 bases remaining between them. The CDR3 DNA reads as TGCGCCAGCAGCTTGCAGCCAGACAGCAACTATGGCTACACCTTC. This translates into CASSLQPDSNYGYTF.

The rearrangement links TRBV4-1 to TRBJ1-1, with a possible D match to TRBD1 (5 bases). Trimming stripped 4 bases from V and 0 bases from J, with 18 bases between. CDR1 is MGHRA and CDR2 is YSYEKL in the germline V gene. The CDR3 spans 17 residues. CDR3 nucleotide sequence: TGCGCCAGCAGCCCCACCCACGCGGGGGGAGTGAACACTGAAGCTTTCTTT. It yields the protein CASSPTHAGGVNTEAFF.

The sample holds one count of this clone. The chain has TRBV19 and TRBJ2-7, with 7 positions matching TRBD2. CDR3 size: 14 residues. V was pared by 7 bases and J by 3 bases, with 9 bases of the junction left unmatched. CDR1 LNHDA and CDR2 SQIVND come from the germline V gene (reference sequence). CDR3 residues: CASKPVTSSYEQYF. For the CDR3, the DNA is TGTGCCAGTAAGCCCGTGACTAGCAGCTACGAGCAGTACTTC.

This clone is a singleton in its sample. The chain recombines TRBV4-1 with TRBJ1-4; maybe TRBD1 (6 bases). There are 15 residues in the CDR3. V was trimmed by 1 base and J by 4 bases, leaving 10 bases between them. Germline CDR1 MGHRA, CDR2 YSYEKL. CDR3 region: CASSQAGVINEKLFF. The CDR3 DNA reads as TGCGCCAGCAGCCAAGCAGGGGTTATTAATGAAAAACTGTTTTTT.

V is TRBV5-1 and J is TRBJ2-3; 7 nucleotides line up with TRBD2. The germline gives CDR1 SGHRS, CDR2 YFSETQ. There are 15 residues in the CDR3. The ends lost 1 base at V and 1 base at J; junction bases unmatched: 3. CDR3 bases: TGCGCCAGCAGCTTGTTTACTAGCGGCACAGATACGCAGTATTTT. The encoded protein is CASSLFTSGTDTQYF.

The chain employs TRBV9 and TRBJ1-4, with D possibly TRBD1 on 5 matching bases. The CDR3 has 20 residues. With 0 bases removed from V and 6 bases from J, the gap between germline ends came to 27 bases. Per the germline V gene, CDR1 is SGDLS and CDR2 is YYNGEE. The CDR3 DNA reads as TGTGCCAGCAGCGTAGCTACTCTAACTCAGGGTACAACTAGTGATGAAAAACTGTTTTTT. Amino acid sequence: CASSVATLTQGTTSDEKLFF.

This chain joins TRBV3-1 (or the pseudogene TRBV3-2) and TRBJ1-6, with D possibly TRBD1 on 6 matching bases. CDR1 and CDR2 (germline): LGHDT, YNNKEL (reference sequence). The CDR3 is made up of 13 amino acids. V was shortened by 4 bases and J by 7 bases, with 8 bases between the two germline ends. The CDR3 reads CASSLQGNSPLHF. The CDR3 nucleotides read TGTGCCAGCAGCCTACAGGGCAATTCACCCCTCCACTTT.

This chain uses TRBV7-9 with TRBJ1-1, with 9 nucleotides matching TRBD1. CDR1 is SEHNR and CDR2 is FQNEAQ in the germline V gene (reference sequence). V lost 5 bases, J lost 0 bases, and 4 bases stayed unmatched. This CDR3 is built from 15 residues. The CDR3 region is CASSQGQGMNTEAFF. CDR3 nucleotides: TGTGCCAGCAGCCAGGGACAGGGCATGAACACTGAAGCTTTCTTT.

The chain has TRBV6-5 and TRBJ1-2; D not certain. CDR3 length: 11 residues. Germline values: CDR1 MNHEY, CDR2 SVGAGI. Trimming cost V 4 bases and J 8 bases, with 8 bases left between them. The CDR3 loop is CASSSLQGYTF. The CDR3 coding sequence is TGTGCCAGCAGTTCCCTACAGGGCTACACCTTC.

V usage is TRBV28 and J usage is TRBJ1-2; 9 nucleotides line up with TRBD1. Trimming cost V 4 bases and J 7 bases; bases outside gene matches: 10. From germline, CDR1 is MDHEN and CDR2 SYDVKM. The CDR3 sequence is 15 residues long. DNA of the CDR3: TGTGCCAGCAGTTACGTCGACAGGGGGTTATTTGGCTACACCTTC. This sequence encodes CASSYVDRGLFGYTF.

The rearrangement joins TRBV15 to TRBJ2-1; D might be TRBD2 (6 bases). Between the trimmed V and J ends, which lost 3 bases and 8 bases, there was a span of 17 bases. The CDR3 spans 15 residues. Per germline, CDR1 LNHNV and CDR2 YYDKDF (reference sequence). The CDR3 DNA sequence: TGTGCCACCAGCAGGAGAGGGAGGCCCCTCGATGAGCAGTTCTTC. Translating gives CATSRRGRPLDEQFF.

J is TRBJ2-3 and V is TRBV27; the match to TRBD2 covers 8 bases. The CDR3 runs to 17 residues. After removal of 2 bases from V and 5 bases from J, the junction contained 12 bases not matched to a gene. Germline CDR1 MNHEY, CDR2 SMNVEV (reference sequence). The CDR3 region has the DNA TGTGCCAGCAGTTTAGGGGGGGCGGGGGGTTATGTAGATACGCAGTATTTT. It yields the protein CASSLGGAGGYVDTQYF.

This chain uses TRBV6-5 with TRBJ2-2; D remains unclear. The CDR3 is made up of 13 amino acids. Germline CDR1 reads MNHEY; CDR2 reads SVGAGI. The germline V and J ends were trimmed by 11 bases and 7 bases, with 17 bases remaining between them. CDR3 sequence (DNA): TGTGCCGCCTCGCTGGCGACCGGCGGGGAGCTGTTTTTT. Translating gives CAASLATGGELFF.

The chain has TRBV19 and TRBJ1-5, with no clear D. The CDR3 is 14 amino acids. The ends were cut back, 1 base at V and 4 bases at J, with 8 bases in the middle. CDR1 is LNHDA and CDR2 is SQIVND in the germline V gene (reference sequence). DNA of the CDR3: TGTGCCAGTAGTATAGTGGGGTATAATCAGCCCCAGCATTTT. Protein sequence: CASSIVGYNQPQHF.

This chain joins TRBV6-1 and TRBJ2-7, with TRBD1 as a possible D gene (5 bases). V lost 1 base to trimming and J lost 9 bases, with 16 bases between them. The length of the CDR3 is 14 residues. CDR1 is MNHNS and CDR2 is SASEGT in the germline V gene. The CDR3 protein is CASSEGQGSGGQYF. The CDR3 DNA reads as TGTGCCAGCAGTGAAGGGCAGGGTAGTGGCGGGCAGTACTTC.

The rearrangement uses TRBV7-2 and TRBJ1-2; TRBD1 agrees at 7 bases. V trimming: 5 bases; J trimming: 8 bases; junction bases outside the gene matches: 11. The CDR3 loop spans 14 amino acids. Germline CDR1 SGHTA, CDR2 FQGNSA. The CDR3 protein is CASSHPNRGGGYTF. The CDR3 DNA reads as TGTGCCAGCAGCCACCCCAACAGGGGTGGGGGCTACACCTTC.

The chain links TRBV18 to TRBJ1-1; no clear D. Between the trimmed V and J ends, which lost 2 bases and 0 bases, there was a span of 10 bases. The CDR3 totals 15 residues. The germline gives CDR1 KGHSH, CDR2 LQKENI. The CDR3: CASSPLDGMNTEAFF. CDR3 DNA sequence: TGTGCCAGCTCACCATTGGACGGAATGAACACTGAAGCTTTCTTT.

The genes are TRBV11-2 and TRBJ2-1; the D gene is possibly TRBD1 (6 bases). Looked up from germline, CDR1 is SGHAT and CDR2 is FQNNGV. CDR3 length: 14 residues. V dropped 7 bases and J dropped 4 bases, with 14 bases sitting between them. CDR3 protein: CASTENREYNEQFF. The CDR3, as DNA: TGTGCCAGCACCGAAAACAGGGAGTACAATGAGCAGTTCTTC.

This chain uses TRBV9 with TRBJ1-3; D is perhaps TRBD1 (5 bases). Germline V gene data show CDR1 as SGDLS and CDR2 as YYNGEE. The length of the CDR3 is 14 residues. With 0 bases removed from V and 8 bases from J, the gap between germline ends came to 12 bases. CDR3 protein: CASSVGGARDTIYF. The CDR3 nucleotides read TGTGCCAGCAGCGTAGGAGGGGCGCGGGACACCATATATTTT.

The chain uses TRBV7-6 and TRBJ2-1; possible D gene TRBD1, 6 bases. The CDR3 is made up of 15 amino acids. Trimming left V 8 bases short and J 5 bases short, with 19 bases between. The germline CDR1 and CDR2 sequences are SGHVS and FNYEAQ. Here the CDR3 reads CASSITSGQHNEQFF. The CDR3 nucleotides are TGTGCCAGCTCAATTACCTCGGGACAACACAATGAGCAGTTCTTC.